One and the same sample provided the 27 T cell receptor beta chains below, sequenced in a study of cytomegalovirus exposure and HLA in healthy donors. This table comes from immunoSEQ multiplex PCR, and its TCRdb copy is limited to in-frame clones, with some not included. The sample comprises approximately 120,000 clones, approximately 92% of which are singletons, and around 1.2% rests with the top ten. Source material: PBMCs. These receptors came from a woman between 18 and 29 years old in good health and CMV-seronegative.

This clone was detected once. The J gene is TRBJ2-7, the V gene TRBV11-2; D is possibly TRBD2 (6 bases). V gave up 1 base and J gave up 0 bases, with 10 bases separating them. The CDR3 spans 15 residues. Germline V lookup: CDR1 SGHAT, CDR2 FQNNGV. CDR3 amino acids: CASSLVQGLSYEQYF. Written as DNA, the CDR3 is TGTGCCAGCAGCTTAGTGCAGGGACTCTCCTACGAGCAGTACTTC.

The chain links TRBV14 to TRBJ1-2, with a tentative D call TRBD1 (5 bases). This CDR3 contains 15 residues. The V end lost 2 bases, the J end lost 4 bases, and 14 bases lay between the germline ends. Germline V CDR1 and CDR2: SGHDN, FVKESK. The CDR3 reads CASSQLSTGVYGYTF. The CDR3 bases are TGTGCCAGCAGCCAACTTTCAACAGGAGTCTATGGCTACACCTTC.

The chain carries TRBV30 and TRBJ2-1, with D possibly TRBD2 on 6 matching bases. Germline V gene lookup returns CDR1 GTSNPN and CDR2 SVGIG (reference sequence). The CDR3 runs to 16 residues. Trimming cost V 0 bases and J 2 bases, with 14 bases left between them. Here the CDR3 DNA reads TGTGCCTGGAGTGTCTCGTTAGCGGCTACCTACAATGAGCAGTTCTTC. This sequence encodes CAWSVSLAATYNEQFF.

V is TRBV14 and J is TRBJ2-1, with D unclear. CDR3 length equals 12 residues. Germline V CDR1 and CDR2: SGHDN, FVKESK. V was cut by 4 bases and J by 9 bases, with 10 bases left in between. The CDR3 sequence is CASSRAGIEQFF. In DNA, the CDR3 is TGTGCCAGCAGCCGGGCAGGAATTGAGCAGTTCTTC.

This clone was observed once. The J gene is TRBJ1-3, the V gene TRBV6-1; TRBD1 matches 7 bases. V gave up 4 bases and J gave up 0 bases; unmatched junction bases: 3. The CDR3 runs to 15 residues. Germline V gene data show CDR1 as MNHNS and CDR2 as SASEGT. The CDR3 nucleotides read TGTGCCAGCAGTGCGGACAGGTCCTCTGGAAACACCATATATTTT. Residues: CASSADRSSGNTIYF.

The rearrangement joins TRBV5-6 to TRBJ2-7; a possible D gene is TRBD1 (5 bases). The CDR3 runs to 12 residues. CDR1 and CDR2 (germline): SGHDT, YYEEEE. Trimming removed 5 bases from V and 5 bases from J, with 11 bases in between. The CDR3 sequence is CASSRDSHEQYV. In DNA, the CDR3 is TGTGCCAGCAGTCGCGACAGCCACGAGCAGTACGTC.

The chain couples TRBV30 to TRBJ2-7; D perhaps matches TRBD1 (6 bases). Germline V lookup: CDR1 GTSNPN, CDR2 SVGIG (reference sequence). This CDR3 is 15 amino acids long. Trimming removed 3 bases at V and 2 bases at J, with 17 bases between. CDR3 sequence: CAWRAPGEQTYEQYF. The CDR3 DNA sequence: TGTGCCTGGAGGGCCCCAGGGGAGCAAACCTACGAGCAGTACTTC. Full variable domain (rest looked up from reference TRBV30 and TRBJ2-7): SQTIHQWPATLVQPVGSPLSLECTVEGTSNPNLYWYRQAAGRGLQLLFYSVGIGQISSEVPQNLSASRPQDRQFILSSKKLLLSDSGFYLCAWRAPGEQTYEQYFGPGTRLTVT.

Details on this clone: The same CDR3 is also encoded by other DNA sequences in this sample. The V call is TRBV28, the J call TRBJ1-5, with 9 bases identical to TRBD1. The V segment lost 5 bases and the J segment 6 bases; nucleotides outside the gene matches: 5. This CDR3 has 14 amino acids. Germline loops: CDR1 MDHEN, CDR2 SYDVKM. The CDR3 region is CASSPGQGSQPQHF. The CDR3 DNA follows: TGTGCCAGCAGTCCCGGACAGGGGTCTCAGCCCCAGCATTTT.

This clone has just a few counts. The chain joins TRBV2 to TRBJ2-1, with 16 bases lining up with TRBD2. The V and J ends lost 6 bases and 9 bases, in that order; junction bases with no gene match: 5. Germline V gene data show CDR1 as SNHLY and CDR2 as FYNNEI. The CDR3 has 15 amino acids. The CDR3 DNA reads TGTGCCAGCAGGGGGACTAGCGGGAGGGCCGCTGAGCAGTTCTTC. It is translated as CASRGTSGRAAEQFF.

The V and J genes are TRBV5-6 and TRBJ1-3, with TRBD1 identical over 8 bases. Per germline, CDR1 SGHDT and CDR2 YYEEEE. With V trimmed by 5 bases and J by 0 bases, 16 bases remained unmatched. The length of the CDR3 is 19 residues. Written as DNA, the CDR3 is TGTGCCAGCAGGGTCGTCCCCGGGACAGGTACCCTCTCTGGAAACACCATATATTTT. Translated: CASRVVPGTGTLSGNTIYF.

This clone was found a few times. This chain uses TRBV30 with TRBJ1-2; 8 nucleotides line up with TRBD1. Germline assignment: CDR1 GTSNPN and CDR2 SVGIG (reference sequence). The CDR3 totals 13 residues. The trim removed 3 bases at V and 6 bases at J, leaving 6 bases unmatched. The CDR3 protein is CAWSEQGVDGYTF. Here the CDR3 DNA reads TGTGCCTGGAGCGAACAGGGGGTGGATGGCTACACCTTC.

This clone was seen more than once but under ten times. J is TRBJ1-3 and V is TRBV6-6; D remains ambiguous. Trimming pared 9 bases from V and 0 bases from J, leaving 6 bases between. Germline assignment: CDR1 MNHNY and CDR2 SVGAGI (reference sequence). The CDR3 length is 12 residues. CDR3 residues: CASCSSGNTIYF. The DNA for the CDR3 is TGTGCCAGTTGTAGCTCTGGAAACACCATATATTTT.

This clone was seen more than once but under ten times. In DNA, the CDR3 is TGTGCCAGCAGTTTGGCGGCAACTAATGAAAAACTGTTTTTT. As protein: CASSLAATNEKLFF. The chain links TRBV28 to TRBJ1-4; D gene uncertain. The length of the CDR3 is 14 residues. The V and J ends lost 3 bases and 0 bases respectively, with 5 bases between them. CDR1 MDHEN and CDR2 SYDVKM come from the germline V gene.

The J gene is TRBJ1-5, the V gene TRBV10-1, with TRBD1 matching over 9 bases. The CDR3 length is 21 residues. V shed 2 bases and J 2 bases; nucleotides not matched to a gene: 19. The germline gives CDR1 WNHNN, CDR2 SYGVQD (reference sequence). Here the CDR3 DNA reads TGCGCCAGCAGTGAGCCGAGGAGCCGGGACAGGGCCCTGGGAGGCAATCAGCCCCAGCATTTT. This sequence encodes CASSEPRSRDRALGGNQPQHF.

The chain's CDR3 is CASSVSTDTQYF. The CDR3 DNA sequence: TGTGCCAGCAGCGTTAGCACAGATACGCAGTATTTT. The chain is built from TRBV28 and TRBJ2-3; no firm D call. The CDR3 totals 12 residues. Germline CDR1 MDHEN, CDR2 SYDVKM. With 6 bases removed from V and 0 bases from J, the gap between germline ends came to 4 bases. The full variable domain, in which reference TRBV28 and TRBJ2-3 provide the parts outside the CDR3, is DVKVTQSSRYLVKRTGEKVFLECVQDMDHENMFWYRQDPGLGLRLIYFSYDVKMKEKGDIPEGYSVSREKKERFSLILESASTNQTSMYLCASSVSTDTQYFGPGTRLTVL.

The chain couples TRBV27 to TRBJ2-2; 8 bases agree with TRBD2. The trim removed 8 bases at V and 4 bases at J, leaving 15 bases unmatched. The germline V gene has CDR1 MNHEY and CDR2 SMNVEV (reference sequence). The CDR3 is 17 amino acids. CDR3: CASCQQSPAGGTGELFF. For the CDR3, the DNA is TGTGCCAGCTGCCAGCAGTCCCCGGCGGGGGGCACCGGGGAGCTGTTTTTT.

V is TRBV7-6 and J is TRBJ1-3; D may be TRBD1 (5 bases). CDR1 SGHVS and CDR2 FNYEAQ come from the germline V gene. The V gene lost 5 bases and the J gene lost 7 bases, with 15 bases spanning the gap. The CDR3 runs to 14 residues. In nucleotides, the CDR3 is TGTGCCAGCAGCGTTTCCAGGGTGGCTAACACCATATATTTT. This sequence encodes CASSVSRVANTIYF.

The chain is built from TRBV30 and TRBJ1-5; TRBD1 might be the D (6 bases). Germline V lookup: CDR1 GTSNPN, CDR2 SVGIG (reference sequence). V lost 3 bases to trimming and J lost 3 bases, with 18 bases between them. The CDR3 runs 16 residues. The CDR3 DNA follows: TGTGCCTGGAGCCCCAGGGGCCTTCAAGCCAATCAGCCCCAGCATTTT. Its protein product is CAWSPRGLQANQPQHF.

The chain recombines TRBV10-2 with TRBJ2-5; 10 nucleotides agree with TRBD2. CDR1 and CDR2 (germline): WSHSY, SAAADI. The trim removed 4 bases at V and 3 bases at J, leaving 8 bases unmatched. This CDR3 has 16 amino acids. The CDR3 here is CASSVLGSGRKETQYF. DNA for the CDR3: TGCGCCAGCAGTGTGCTGGGTAGCGGGAGGAAAGAGACCCAGTACTTC.

The chain links TRBV29-1 to TRBJ2-1; TRBD2 aligns across 11 bases. Germline trimming cut 4 bases from V and 7 bases from J; bases unmatched to any gene: 9. CDR1 is SQVTM and CDR2 is ANQGSEA in the germline V gene. The CDR3 has 15 residues. CDR3 loop: CSVVLTGLAGNEQFF. CDR3 coding DNA: TGCAGCGTTGTATTGACAGGACTAGCGGGTAATGAGCAGTTCTTC.

V usage is TRBV19 and J usage is TRBJ1-5, with a possible D match to TRBD1 (5 bases). The CDR3 runs to 15 residues. The ends were cut back, 7 bases at V and 3 bases at J, with 16 bases in the middle. Germline CDR1 LNHDA, CDR2 SQIVND (reference sequence). CDR3 protein: CASTTAGVTNQPQHF. DNA for the CDR3: TGTGCCAGTACCACCGCGGGGGTGACCAATCAGCCCCAGCATTTT.

The chain has TRBV30 and TRBJ1-1, with D possibly TRBD1 on 6 matching bases. The V and J ends lost 4 bases and 9 bases respectively, with 18 bases between them. The CDR3 loop spans 13 amino acids. Per the germline V gene, CDR1 is GTSNPN and CDR2 is SVGIG (reference sequence). CDR3: CAWTRDRPFQAFF. DNA for the CDR3: TGTGCCTGGACTAGAGACAGGCCATTCCAAGCTTTCTTT. The full variable domain, with the rest looked up from reference TRBV30 and TRBJ1-1, is SQTIHQWPATLVQPVGSPLSLECTVEGTSNPNLYWYRQAAGRGLQLLFYSVGIGQISSEVPQNLSASRPQDRQFILSSKKLLLSDSGFYLCAWTRDRPFQAFFGQGTRLTVV.

This clone was seen only once. This rearrangement joins TRBV4-3 to TRBJ2-2; the D gene is possibly TRBD2 (5 bases). The CDR3 contains 16 residues. Looked up from germline, CDR1 is LGHNA and CDR2 is YSLEER. V lost 0 bases and J lost 1, with 9 bases in between. CDR3 loop: CASSQDLRENTGELFF. DNA for the CDR3: TGCGCCAGCAGCCAAGATTTGAGGGAGAACACCGGGGAGCTGTTTTTT.

The chain employs TRBV6-5 and TRBJ1-2, with D possibly TRBD1 on 5 matching bases. Germline V gives CDR1 MNHEY, CDR2 SVGAGI. V was pared by 0 bases and J by 4 bases, with 12 bases between. The CDR3 loop spans 15 amino acids. This CDR3 is CASSYSGQGLYGYTF. CDR3 sequence (DNA): TGTGCCAGCAGTTACTCTGGGCAGGGACTCTATGGCTACACCTTC.

This chain joins TRBV27 and TRBJ2-7; 8 bases align to TRBD1. The CDR3 is 14 residues long. CDR1 and CDR2 (germline): MNHEY, SMNVEV (reference sequence). J was trimmed by 3 bases and V by 5 bases; bases with no gene match: 6. CDR3 sequence (DNA): TGTGCCAGCAGTGATACCGGGACAGGCTACGAGCAGTACTTC. Translation gives CASSDTGTGYEQYF.

The CDR3 reads CASSGTLANTGELFF. The CDR3 nucleotides are TGTGCCAGCAGTGGGACACTAGCTAACACCGGGGAGCTGTTTTTT. The J gene is TRBJ2-2, the V gene TRBV6-1; maybe TRBD2 (6 bases). This CDR3 region has 15 residues. V was clipped by 4 bases and J by 2 bases, with 11 bases between them. Germline V gene lookup returns CDR1 MNHNS and CDR2 SASEGT.

The chain couples TRBV4-1 to TRBJ2-3; TRBD2 matches 12 bases. The V and J ends lost 1 base and 4 bases, in that order; junction bases with no gene match: 3. Per germline, CDR1 MGHRA and CDR2 YSYEKL. This CDR3 spans 16 amino acids. This chain's CDR3 is CASSQGTSGASDTQYF. Written as DNA, the CDR3 is TGCGCCAGCAGCCAAGGGACTAGCGGGGCCTCAGATACGCAGTATTTT.